Here is one T cell receptor (beta chain) with its context. The CDR3 is 15 residues long. Trimming pared 5 bases from V and 1 base from J, leaving 12 bases between. The germline gives CDR1 SGHTA, CDR2 FQGNSA. A multiplex PCR was run with 60 Vbeta primers and 13 Jbeta primers. Data came from immunoSEQ multiplex PCR; TCRdb stores just in-frame clones and leaves some out. This sample carries 130,000 to 150,000 clones, approximately 84% of them seen once, and the ten largest clones take approximately 9.7%. This sample stems from a study of cytomegalovirus exposure and HLA in healthy donors. Sequenced input: PBMCs. V gene TRBV7-2 combines with J gene TRBJ2-1, with D maybe TRBD1 (5 bases). This receptor was obtained from a woman aged 55 to 70 in good health and CMV-seropositive. The CDR3 here is CASSTHAGSYNEQFF. The CDR3 DNA reads as TGTGCCAGCAGCACTCATGCAGGGTCCTACAATGAGCAGTTCTTC.